This TCR beta chain originates from a study of cytomegalovirus exposure and HLA in healthy donors. Study-level results: Most TCR sequences were seen very rarely across donors, but some public TCRs occurred in many.

The protocol was immunoSEQ multiplex PCR, while the TCRdb copy is restricted to in-frame clones and leaves out a portion. This table holds some 130,000 clones, about nine tenths found once. The CDR3 is 17 amino acids. The germline V gene encodes CDR1 SGHNT and CDR2 YYREEE (reference sequence). V lost 2 bases and J lost 3; bases outside the gene matches: 10. Concerning this clone: Its antigen is not known.

The chain combines TRBV5-4 with TRBJ2-1, with 8 bases that match TRBD2. Sequenced sample: PBMCs. The receptor was isolated from a man aged 18 to 35 in good health and CMV-seronegative. CDR3 sequence: CASSLGLTSAGYNEQFF. CDR3 in DNA: TGTGCCAGCAGCTTAGGGCTGACTAGCGCGGGCTACAATGAGCAGTTCTTC.